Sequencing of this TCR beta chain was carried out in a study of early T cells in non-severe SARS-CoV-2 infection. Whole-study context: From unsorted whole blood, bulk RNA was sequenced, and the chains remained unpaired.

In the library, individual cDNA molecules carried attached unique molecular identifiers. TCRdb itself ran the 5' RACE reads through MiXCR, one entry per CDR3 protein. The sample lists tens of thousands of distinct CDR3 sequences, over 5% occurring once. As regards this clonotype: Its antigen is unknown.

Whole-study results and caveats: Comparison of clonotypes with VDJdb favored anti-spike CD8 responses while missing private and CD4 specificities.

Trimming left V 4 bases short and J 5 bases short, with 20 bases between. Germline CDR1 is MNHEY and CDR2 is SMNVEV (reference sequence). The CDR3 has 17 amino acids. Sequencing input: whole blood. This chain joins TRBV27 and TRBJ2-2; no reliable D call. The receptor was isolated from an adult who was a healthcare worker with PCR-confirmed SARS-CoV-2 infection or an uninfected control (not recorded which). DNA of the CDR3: TGTGCCAGCAGTTCGGACCCCAGGCTGGTGGCGACCGGGGAGCTGTTTTTT. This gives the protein CASSSDPRLVATGELFF.